Listed here are 16 T cell receptor beta chains from one sample, sequenced in a study of persistence of HIV-infected CD4 T cells. Their target antigens are unknown. This was the immunoSEQ version 4 assay in survey mode. TCRdb's copy holds only in-frame clones and misses some; the assay was immunoSEQ multiplex PCR. This table has about 40,000 clones, around 78% appearing once. Overlapping HIV-1 Gag 15-mer peptides at roughly 1 ug per peptide per mL were used. Sorted nonresponding memory CD4+ T cells were CD40L-negative, CD69-negative, CD45RO-high. This specimen consisted of CD4+ T cells sorted from PBMCs after 18-hour stimulation, obtained from a patient who received antiretroviral therapy. Receptors originate from an adult man with HIV who was CMV-seropositive.

The V call is TRBV14, the J call TRBJ2-1; TRBD2 agrees at 15 bases. The V segment lost 3 bases and the J segment 8 bases; nucleotides outside the gene matches: 14. Germline V gene data show CDR1 as SGHDN and CDR2 as FVKESK. This CDR3 is built from 19 residues. CDR3 nucleotide sequence: TGTGCCAGCAGCCAGGGTTACCGGGGACTAGCGGGAGGTGAATATGAGCAGTTCTTC. It encodes CASSQGYRGLAGGEYEQFF.

V and J are TRBV19 and TRBJ1-2, with TRBD1 as a possible D gene (5 bases). V lost 6 bases, J lost 0 bases, and 11 bases lay in between. The CDR3 has 14 amino acids. CDR1 is LNHDA, CDR2 SQIVND, per germline (reference sequence). The CDR3 loop reads CASSTGTANYGYTF. The CDR3 nucleotides read TGTGCCAGTAGCACCGGGACGGCTAACTATGGCTACACCTTC.

The chain joins TRBV5-1 to TRBJ1-1, with 10 bases matching TRBD1. This CDR3 comprises 15 residues. Unmatched junction bases numbered 6, after V lost 4 bases and J lost 3 bases. Looked up from germline, CDR1 is SGHRS and CDR2 is YFSETQ. The CDR3 nucleotides are TGCGCCAGCAGCCTTCCGGGACAGGGGTACACTGAAGCTTTCTTT. This translates into CASSLPGQGYTEAFF.

The chain links TRBV19 to TRBJ1-5, with a possible D match to TRBD1 (5 bases). Germline V CDR1 and CDR2: LNHDA, SQIVND (reference sequence). V was trimmed by 6 bases and J by 4 bases, leaving 13 bases between them. This CDR3 comprises 14 residues. CDR3 sequence (DNA): TGTGCCAGTAGCGCAGGCGGGGGAAATCAGCCCCAGCATTTT. Translation gives CASSAGGGNQPQHF. Variable domain in full (rest from reference TRBV19 and TRBJ1-5): DGGITQSPKYLFRKEGQNVTLSCEQNLNHDAMYWYRQDPGQGLRLIYYSQIVNDFQKGDIAEGYSVSREKKESFPLTVTSAQKNPTAFYLCASSAGGGNQPQHFGDGTRLSIL.

In DNA, the CDR3 is TGTGCCAGCAGTTACAGGGGGGAGACCCAGTACTTC. Translation: CASSYRGETQYF. The chain combines TRBV7-9 with TRBJ2-5, with TRBD1 matching 8 bases. The J segment lost 5 bases and the V segment lost 6 bases, leaving 2 bases of the junction unmatched. The CDR3 extends over 12 amino acids. Germline CDR1 and CDR2: SEHNR and FQNEAQ (reference sequence). Together with reference TRBV7-9 and TRBJ2-5, the CDR3 gives the full variable domain: DTGVSQNPRHKITKRGQNVTFRCDPISEHNRLYWYRQTLGQGPEFLTYFQNEAQLEKSRLLSDRFSAERPKGSFSTLEIQRTEQGDSAMYLCASSYRGETQYFGPGTRLLVL.

The chain has TRBV25-1 and TRBJ2-7, with D perhaps matching TRBD1 (6 bases). Trimming shortened V by 5 bases and J by 5 bases, and 16 bases separated the two germline ends. Germline V lookup: CDR1 MGHDK, CDR2 SYGVNS. This CDR3 contains 14 residues. DNA of the CDR3: TGTGCCAGCAGTAAAAATACAGGGATCAACGAGCAGTACTTC. It yields the protein CASSKNTGINEQYF.

The chain has TRBV19 and TRBJ1-1; 7 bases map to TRBD1. This CDR3 has 16 amino acids. Germline CDR1 is LNHDA and CDR2 is SQIVND (reference sequence). The J segment lost 0 bases and the V segment lost 3 bases, leaving 7 bases of the junction unmatched. Written as DNA, the CDR3 is TGTGCCAGTAGTATCGGGGGACAGTTTATGAACACTGAAGCTTTCTTT. Protein sequence: CASSIGGQFMNTEAFF.

This clone is categorized as medium-sized. The CDR3 protein is CASSLTGPRSEAFF. The DNA of the CDR3 is TGTGCCAGCAGTTTGACAGGTCCCCGTTCTGAAGCTTTCTTT. The chain carries TRBV7-2 and TRBJ1-1, with a possible D match to TRBD1 (6 bases). The CDR3 extends over 14 amino acids. Deletions cut 6 bases from V and 6 bases from J, with 17 bases between. Germline CDR1 SGHTA, CDR2 FQGNSA.

V usage is TRBV2 and J usage is TRBJ1-1; unclear D gene. The CDR3 spans 13 residues. Germline V gene lookup returns CDR1 SNHLY and CDR2 FYNNEI. Trimming stripped 1 base from V and 4 bases from J, with 7 bases between. CDR3 coding DNA: TGTGCCAGCAGTGAAGGAGAGAGCACTGAAGCTTTCTTT. It encodes CASSEGESTEAFF.

This clone was found a few times. In nucleotides, the CDR3 is TGCGCCAGCAGCCCTGGGACAGTCTATGGCTACACCTTC. Protein product: CASSPGTVYGYTF. This sequence joins TRBV5-1 and TRBJ1-2, with TRBD1 matching over 7 bases. The CDR3 is 13 residues long. With V trimmed by 4 bases and J by 4 bases, 4 bases remained unmatched. Germline CDR1 and CDR2: SGHRS and YFSETQ.

The chain has TRBV9 and TRBJ2-2, with TRBD2 matching 10 bases. The CDR3 loop spans 17 amino acids. Trimming cost V 1 base and J 5 bases; bases outside gene matches: 8. Germline assignment: CDR1 SGDLS and CDR2 YYNGEE. The CDR3 here is CASSVLPGLAPTGELFF. The DNA of the CDR3 is TGTGCCAGCAGCGTACTTCCGGGACTAGCGCCTACCGGGGAGCTGTTTTTT.

The table lists this clone with a count of one. The chain links TRBV4-1 to TRBJ1-5; a weak D match, TRBD1 (6 bases). CDR1 is MGHRA, CDR2 YSYEKL, per germline. The CDR3 contains 16 residues. The V gene lost 1 base and the J gene lost 3 bases, with 13 bases spanning the gap. CDR3 sequence (DNA): TGCGCCAGCAGCCAAGGACCAGGGGCCTACAATCAGCCCCAGCATTTT. Protein sequence: CASSQGPGAYNQPQHF.

The V call is TRBV5-1, the J call TRBJ2-1; D possibly corresponds to TRBD2 (5 bases). The CDR3 has 15 amino acids. V was clipped by 2 bases and J by 6 bases, with 15 bases between them. Germline CDR1 SGHRS, CDR2 YFSETQ. For the CDR3, the DNA is TGCGCCAGCAGCTTTTCTAGCTTGGACCGCAATGAGCAGTTCTTC. It specifies CASSFSSLDRNEQFF.

V is TRBV19 and J is TRBJ2-7, with a weak D call TRBD2 (5 bases). With 6 bases removed from V and 0 bases from J, the gap between germline ends came to 18 bases. This CDR3 is 16 amino acids long. In germline, CDR1 is LNHDA, CDR2 SQIVND (reference sequence). DNA of the CDR3: TGTGCCAGTAGCAGTCCTGTAGCGAGGAGCTCCTACGAGCAGTACTTC. Translating gives CASSSPVARSSYEQYF.

The chain employs TRBV4-1 and TRBJ1-5; tentative D call: TRBD1 (5 bases). Looked up from germline, CDR1 is MGHRA and CDR2 is YSYEKL. The CDR3 contains 16 residues. The V and J ends lost 0 bases and 6 bases respectively, with 15 bases between them. The CDR3 loop reads CASSQDWGRAPQPQHF. The DNA of the CDR3 is TGCGCCAGCAGCCAAGATTGGGGGAGGGCTCCTCAGCCCCAGCATTTT.

This clone was observed a few times. The chain links TRBV27 to TRBJ2-2; 8 nucleotides match TRBD2. Per the germline V gene, CDR1 is MNHEY and CDR2 is SMNVEV (reference sequence). This CDR3 has 16 residues. V lost 2 bases and J lost 4; bases outside the gene matches: 6. CDR3 region: CASSLRAGASTGELFF. The CDR3 bases are TGTGCCAGCAGTTTAAGAGCGGGGGCCAGCACCGGGGAGCTGTTTTTT.